This record covers a single TCR beta chain. Antigen unknown. V was cut by 2 bases and J by 7 bases, with 12 bases left in between. In germline, CDR1 is MDHEN, CDR2 SYDVKM. The CDR3 has 14 amino acids. The data were produced by immunoSEQ multiplex PCR, yet TCRdb's version contains in-frame clones alone and is incomplete. The sample consists of roughly 510,000 clones, about 83% of them appearing once. This specimen comes from a study of Ad26.COV2.S vaccination and SARS-CoV-2 variants. Study-level findings and limits: Once vaccination had occurred, spike-specific CD8+ and CD4+ T cell responses reportedly showed substantial breadth. In TCR breadth and depth analyses, total T cell responses may have been underestimated.

Sample treatment: about 20 received Ad26.COV2.S at low or high dose, single or two shots; about 5 received placebo; per-sample allocation not given. Samples analyzed were those drawn on day 63 after the first vaccine or placebo injection. The chain links TRBV28 to TRBJ1-5, with TRBD1 as a possible D gene (6 bases). Source: peripheral blood, taken in a trial of Ad26.COV2.S vaccine versus placebo. This sequence originates from a person between 18 and 65 years old who received the Ad26.COV2.S COVID-19 vaccine or a placebo. The CDR3 sequence is CASSLKGVGQPQHF. DNA of the CDR3: TGTGCCAGCAGTTTAAAGGGGGTCGGGCAGCCCCAGCATTTT.